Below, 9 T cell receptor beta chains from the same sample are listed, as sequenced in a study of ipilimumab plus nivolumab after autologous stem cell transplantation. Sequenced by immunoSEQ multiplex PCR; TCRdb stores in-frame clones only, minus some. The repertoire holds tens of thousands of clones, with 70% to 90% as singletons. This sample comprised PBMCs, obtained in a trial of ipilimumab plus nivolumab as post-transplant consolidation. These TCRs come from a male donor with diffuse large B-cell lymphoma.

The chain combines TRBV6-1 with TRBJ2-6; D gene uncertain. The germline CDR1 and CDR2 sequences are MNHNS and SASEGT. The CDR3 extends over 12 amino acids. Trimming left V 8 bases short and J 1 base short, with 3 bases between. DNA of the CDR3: TGTGCCAGCTCTTCTGGGGCCAACGTCCTGACTTTC. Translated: CASSSGANVLTF.

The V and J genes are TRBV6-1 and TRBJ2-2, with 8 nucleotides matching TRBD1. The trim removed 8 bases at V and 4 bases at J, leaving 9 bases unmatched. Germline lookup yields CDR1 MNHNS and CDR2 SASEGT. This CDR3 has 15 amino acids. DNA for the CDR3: TGTGCCAGCCCGGACAGGGAGTCGATCACCGGGGAGCTGTTTTTT. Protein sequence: CASPDRESITGELFF.

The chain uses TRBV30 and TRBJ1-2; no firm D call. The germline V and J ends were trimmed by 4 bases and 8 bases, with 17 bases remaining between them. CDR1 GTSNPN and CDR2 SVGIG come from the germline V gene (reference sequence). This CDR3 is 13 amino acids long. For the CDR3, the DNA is TGTGCCTGGAAGGGAGTCCTAGAGGAAGGCTACACCTTC. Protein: CAWKGVLEEGYTF. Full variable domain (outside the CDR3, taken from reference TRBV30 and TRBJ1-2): SQTIHQWPATLVQPVGSPLSLECTVEGTSNPNLYWYRQAAGRGLQLLFYSVGIGQISSEVPQNLSASRPQDRQFILSSKKLLLSDSGFYLCAWKGVLEEGYTFGSGTRLTVV.

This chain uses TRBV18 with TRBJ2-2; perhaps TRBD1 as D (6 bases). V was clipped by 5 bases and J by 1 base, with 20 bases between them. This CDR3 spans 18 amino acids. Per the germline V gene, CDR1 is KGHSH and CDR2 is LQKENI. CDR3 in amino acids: CASSITGFPLENTGELFF. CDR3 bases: TGTGCCAGCTCAATCACAGGGTTCCCCCTCGAGAACACCGGGGAGCTGTTTTTT.

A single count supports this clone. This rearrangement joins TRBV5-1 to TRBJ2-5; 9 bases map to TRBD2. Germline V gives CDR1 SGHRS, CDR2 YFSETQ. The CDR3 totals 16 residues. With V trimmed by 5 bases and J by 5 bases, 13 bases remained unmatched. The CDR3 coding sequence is TGCGCCAGCAGGGGCGGGGGGGCCTCTTTGGCGGAGACCCAGTACTTC. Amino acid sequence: CASRGGGASLAETQYF.

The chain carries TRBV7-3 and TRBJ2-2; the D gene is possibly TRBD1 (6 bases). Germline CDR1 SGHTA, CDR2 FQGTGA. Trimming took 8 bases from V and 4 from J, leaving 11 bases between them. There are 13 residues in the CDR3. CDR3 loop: CASGRGGTGELFF. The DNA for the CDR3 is TGTGCCAGCGGCAGGGGCGGCACCGGGGAGCTGTTTTTT. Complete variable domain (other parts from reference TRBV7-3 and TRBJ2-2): GAGVSQTPSNKVTEKGKYVELRCDPISGHTALYWYRQSLGQGPEFLIYFQGTGAADDSGLPNDRFFAVRPEGSVSTLKIQRTERGDSAVYLCASGRGGTGELFFGEGSRLTVL.

The DNA for the CDR3 is TGTGCCAGCAGTGAAATAGTAGGGGTAAGTCAGCCCCAGCATTTT. Its translation is CASSEIVGVSQPQHF. The V and J genes are TRBV6-1 and TRBJ1-5; D possibly corresponds to TRBD1 (5 bases). Germline V gene lookup returns CDR1 MNHNS and CDR2 SASEGT. V lost 2 bases and J 6 bases, leaving 14 bases between the germline ends. The CDR3 extends over 15 amino acids.

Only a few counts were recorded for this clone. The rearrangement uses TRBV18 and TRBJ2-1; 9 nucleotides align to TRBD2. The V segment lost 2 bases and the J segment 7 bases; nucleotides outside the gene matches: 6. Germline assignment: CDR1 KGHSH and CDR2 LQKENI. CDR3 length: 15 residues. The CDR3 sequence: CASSPFPSGENEQFF. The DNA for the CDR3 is TGTGCCAGCTCACCATTCCCTAGCGGGGAGAATGAGCAGTTCTTC. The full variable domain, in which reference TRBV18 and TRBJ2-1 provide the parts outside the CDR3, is NAGVMQNPRHLVRRRGQEARLRCSPMKGHSHVYWYRQLPEEGLKFMVYLQKENIIDESGMPKERFSAEFPKEGPSILRIQQVVRGDSAAYFCASSPFPSGENEQFFGPGTRLTVL.

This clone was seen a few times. The CDR3 sequence: CASSSTSVGGANVLTF. The CDR3 nucleotides read TGTGCCAGCAGCTCGACTAGTGTGGGAGGGGCCAACGTCCTGACTTTC. The chain has TRBV7-2 and TRBJ2-6; D is perhaps TRBD2 (6 bases). In germline, CDR1 is SGHTA, CDR2 FQGNSA. Trimming removed 4 bases from V and 4 bases from J, with 14 bases in between. The CDR3 loop spans 16 amino acids.